The 14 T cell receptor beta chains listed next were all sequenced from one sample in a study of T and B cells in COVID-19 patients. Each TRB amplification used roughly 230-550 ng of genomic DNA from blood. Multiplex PCR with BIOMED2 TRB-A/B primer pools amplified TRB rearrangements. Each CDR3 protein is one row after TCRdb ran MiXCR on the multiplex PCR reads. In the table there are fewer than 6,500 distinct CDR3 sequences, 20% of which are singletons. Sequenced: blood. These receptors all stem from a human donor who had recovered from COVID-19.

This clonotype is medium-sized within its sample. V usage is TRBV27 and J usage is TRBJ2-7, with D perhaps matching TRBD2 (5 bases). The V end lost 3 bases, the J end lost 4 bases, and 10 bases lay between the germline ends. Germline loops: CDR1 MNHEY, CDR2 SMNVEV (reference sequence). The CDR3 runs to 13 residues. The DNA for the CDR3 is TGTGCCAGCAGTTTGAGGGATCCTTACGAGCAGTACTTC. This gives the protein CASSLRDPYEQYF.

The chain joins TRBV28 to TRBJ2-3, with D possibly TRBD1 on 5 matching bases. This CDR3 has 17 residues. The V and J ends lost 4 bases and 0 bases respectively, with 17 bases between them. The V gene's germline CDR1 is MDHEN and CDR2 SYDVKM. CDR3 nucleotide sequence: TGTGCCAGCAGTTCAGTAGACAGAGTCACTAGCACAGATACGCAGTATTTT. Translation: CASSSVDRVTSTDTQYF.

This clonotype is termed large. The V call is TRBV19, the J call TRBJ2-7; 9 nucleotides agree with TRBD1. After removal of 6 bases from V and 2 bases from J, the junction contained 8 bases not matched to a gene. Looked up from germline, CDR1 is LNHDA and CDR2 is SQIVND (reference sequence). CDR3 size: 15 residues. The DNA of the CDR3 is TGTGCCAGTAGCGCCGGGACAGGGAGGGCCTACGAGCAGTACTTC. This codes for CASSAGTGRAYEQYF.

This clonotype was observed a few times. The rearrangement uses TRBV10-1 and TRBJ2-1; 10 bases line up with TRBD2. CDR3 length: 15 residues. The germline V gene has CDR1 WNHNN and CDR2 SYGVQD (reference sequence). The V gene end was trimmed by 5 bases and the J gene end by 7 bases; junction bases not matched to a gene: 8. The DNA of the CDR3 is TGCGCCAGCAGTTCTAGCGGGAGTCGTTTAAATGAGCAGTTCTTC. Residues: CASSSSGSRLNEQFF.

V gene TRBV7-3 combines with J gene TRBJ2-2, with D perhaps TRBD2 (5 bases). Germline CDR1 reads SGHTA; CDR2 reads FQGTGA. The ends were cut back, 5 bases at V and 4 bases at J, with 23 bases in the middle. This CDR3 comprises 18 residues. The DNA of the CDR3 is TGTGCCAGCAGCCCTCTCCCAAAGACCAGCGGAGTCACCGGGGAGCTGTTTTTT. As protein: CASSPLPKTSGVTGELFF.

This clonotype is medium-sized by share. The chain combines TRBV27 with TRBJ2-3; D might be TRBD2 (6 bases). Germline CDR1 reads MNHEY; CDR2 reads SMNVEV (reference sequence). The length of the CDR3 is 14 residues. Trimming cost V 2 bases and J 2 bases, with 8 bases left between them. DNA of the CDR3: TGTGCCAGCAGTTTAAGGGACTTCACAGATACGCAGTATTTT. It is translated as CASSLRDFTDTQYF.

This clonotype showed up many times. The rearrangement uses TRBV10-3 and TRBJ2-1; the match to TRBD1 covers 7 bases. From germline, CDR1 is ENHRY and CDR2 SYGVKD. There are 13 residues in the CDR3. V dropped 4 bases and J dropped 9; count of bases not matched to a gene: 6. The CDR3 nucleotides read TGTGCCATCAGTGGACAGGGTAGGGGTGAGCAGTTCTTC. This encodes CAISGQGRGEQFF.

This clonotype is labeled medium-sized. The rearrangement joins TRBV7-9 to TRBJ2-5, with D uncertain. The germline gives CDR1 SEHNR, CDR2 FQNEAQ (reference sequence). V was clipped by 4 bases and J by 5 bases, with 8 bases between them. The CDR3 contains 12 residues. CDR3 in amino acids: CASSSTGETQYF. CDR3 DNA sequence: TGTGCCAGCAGCTCTACCGGGGAGACCCAGTACTTC.

Ten or more counts support this clonotype. The chain combines TRBV12-3 or TRBV12-4 with TRBJ2-1, with D perhaps matching TRBD1 (5 bases). The CDR3 extends over 15 amino acids. V lost 1 base and J 7 bases, leaving 14 bases between the germline ends. DNA for the CDR3: TGTGCCAGCAGTTTAGGACGGTGGGGCGCAAATGAGCAGTTCTTC. Translated, it gives CASSLGRWGANEQFF.

This clonotype is termed medium-sized. This chain connects TRBV6-1 to TRBJ2-1; TRBD2 matches at 7 bases. The junction had 14 bases not matched to a gene; V was cut back by 8 bases and J by 4 bases. The V gene's germline CDR1 is MNHNS and CDR2 SASEGT. This CDR3 region has 16 residues. The CDR3 region is CASGGLRGRAYNEQFF. The CDR3 region has the DNA TGTGCCAGCGGGGGACTGCGGGGGAGGGCTTACAATGAGCAGTTCTTC.

This clonotype is medium-sized. Here the CDR3 reads CASSLDREETQYF. The CDR3 nucleotides are TGTGCCAGCAGCCTGGACAGGGAGGAGACCCAGTACTTC. The chain joins TRBV7-6 to TRBJ2-5; 8 bases line up with TRBD1. CDR3 length equals 13 residues. With V trimmed by 5 bases and J by 5 bases, 4 bases remained unmatched. Per the germline V gene, CDR1 is SGHVS and CDR2 is FNYEAQ. Drawing the rest from reference TRBV7-6 and TRBJ2-5, the complete variable domain is GAGVSQSPRYKVTKRGQDVALRCDPISGHVSLYWYRQALGQGPEFLTYFNYEAQQDKSGLPNDRFSAERPEGSISTLTIQRTEQRDSAMYRCASSLDREETQYFGPGTRLLVL.

By share of the sample, this clonotype is large. The rearrangement uses TRBV29-1 and TRBJ2-7; unclear D gene. The ends were cut back, 4 bases at V and 2 bases at J, with 3 bases in the middle. This CDR3 region has 10 residues. Germline CDR1 reads SQVTM; CDR2 reads ANQGSEA. CDR3 sequence (DNA): TGCAGCGTTGGGGCCTACGAGCAGTACTTC. Residues: CSVGAYEQYF.

This clonotype counts as medium-sized. This chain uses TRBV27 with TRBJ2-1; 9 positions agree with TRBD2. The CDR3 length is 17 residues. The trim removed 2 bases at V and 4 bases at J, leaving 9 bases unmatched. Germline V lookup: CDR1 MNHEY, CDR2 SMNVEV (reference sequence). The CDR3 DNA reads TGTGCCAGCAGTTTAATGGTCGCTAGCGGGATTTACAATGAGCAGTTCTTC. Protein sequence: CASSLMVASGIYNEQFF.

This clonotype was observed many times. The chain recombines TRBV5-1 with TRBJ1-6, with 8 bases fitting TRBD1. The CDR3 sequence is 15 residues long. With V trimmed by 6 bases and J by 7 bases, 9 bases remained unmatched. Germline V gene data show CDR1 as SGHRS and CDR2 as YFSETQ. The CDR3 sequence is CASTLGQGGNSPLHF. The CDR3 nucleotides are TGCGCCAGCACCCTTGGACAGGGTGGAAATTCACCCCTCCACTTT.